This T cell receptor beta chain was profiled in a study of shared clonotypes between healthy human individuals. V shed 7 bases and J 1 base; nucleotides not matched to a gene: 3. In germline, CDR1 is SGHTA, CDR2 FQGNSA. The CDR3 contains 14 residues. This table comes from immunoSEQ multiplex PCR, and its TCRdb copy is limited to in-frame clones, with some not included. The sample carries hundreds of thousands of clones, about 79% recorded once. Sequencing input: PBMCs. This sequence originates from a woman aged 40 to 50 in good health. Some clones in this sample may be carry-over from other donors' samples. The chain has TRBV7-2 and TRBJ1-4, with 7 bases aligning to TRBD1. Here the CDR3 reads CASTRTGTNEKLFF. The CDR3, as DNA: TGTGCCAGCACGAGGACAGGAACTAATGAAAAACTGTTTTTT.